A selection of T cell receptor beta chains follows, all from one sample in a study of blood T cell dynamics during melanoma immunotherapy. Some clones are missing from TCRdb's copy, which holds only in-frame ones; the method was immunoSEQ multiplex PCR. The table has over 10,000 clones, about 90% seen once; the top ten hold approximately 0.2%. Sequencing was performed on effector memory CD8+ T cells from blood, taken from a patient treated with checkpoint blockade. The origin of the receptors is a human donor with melanoma. The CDR3 runs from the conserved cysteine through the conserved F or W. The D gene is left open where the match is weak. The size entry is marked missing in some rows and otherwise reads once, few, many or a size class.

TRBD1	TRBV6-1	.	TRBJ1-4	TGTGCCAGCAGTGAAGCGATTTACGGCGGGACAGCGGTAAAACTGTTTTTT	CASSEAIYGGTAVKLFF
TRBD2	TRBV11-2	.	TRBJ2-1	TGTGCCAGCAGCTTAGATGGCGCGGGAGGATCCTACAATGAGCAGTTCTTC	CASSLDGAGGSYNEQFF
.	TRBV7-3	.	TRBJ2-2	TGTGCCAGCAGCTCTGGGGTCCCCGGGTCCGGGGAGCTGTTTTTT	CASSSGVPGSGELFF
.	TRBV10-3	.	TRBJ2-7	TGTGCCATCCGGGACTCACCGTCCTACGAGCAGTACTTC	CAIRDSPSYEQYF
.	TRBV19	.	TRBJ1-1	TGTGCCAGTAGTATAGAGCCGTCGACAGCCCTATGGACTGAAGCTTTCTTT	CASSIEPSTALWTEAFF
.	TRBV4-1	.	TRBJ1-5	TGCGCCAGCAGCCAAGTGGCGGATAGCAATCAGCCCCAGCATTTT	CASSQVADSNQPQHF
TRBD2	TRBV4-1	.	TRBJ2-1	TGCGCCAGCAGCCAAGACACGGGACTAGCGGGAAGTGAGCAGTTCTTC	CASSQDTGLAGSEQFF
.	TRBV9	.	TRBJ2-3	TGTGCCAGCAGCGTAGGCAGGTTCACAGATACGCAGTATTTT	CASSVGRFTDTQYF
.	TRBV11-3	.	TRBJ1-1	TGTGCCAGCAGTCTAGGGGTGAACACTGAAGCTTTCTTT	CASSLGVNTEAFF
TRBD1	TRBV4-3	.	TRBJ2-2	TGCGCCAGCAGCGTGGACAGGGCGGGTACCGGGGAGCTGTTTTTT	CASSVDRAGTGELFF
.	TRBV2	.	TRBJ2-7	TGTGCCAGCAGTCGTTATAACTACGAGCAGTACTTC	CASSRYNYEQYF
TRBD1	TRBV10-2	.	TRBJ1-3	TGCGCCAGCAGTGAGTCTGGGACAGCTGGAAACACCATATATTTT	CASSESGTAGNTIYF
.	TRBV7-8	.	TRBJ1-4	TGTGCCAGCAGCTTAAGGAAAAGGACCAATGAAAAACTGTTTTTT	CASSLRKRTNEKLFF
.	TRBV7-6	.	TRBJ2-5	TGTGCCAGCAGCCCCGGACTTGAAGAGACCCAGTACTTC	CASSPGLEETQYF
.	TRBV18	.	TRBJ2-2	TGTGCCAGCTCACCACCCCCCGAGCCGATGAACACCGGGGAGCTGTTTTTT	CASSPPPEPMNTGELFF
.	TRBV7-6	few	TRBJ1-1	TGTGCCAGCAGCTTAGGTTCGAAGAACACTGAAGCTTTCTTT	CASSLGSKNTEAFF
TRBD2	TRBV13	once	TRBJ2-3	TGTGCCAGCAGCTTAGGCACTAGCGGGAGACCGGAGGGAGATACGCAGTATTTT	CASSLGTSGRPEGDTQYF
TRBD2	TRBV19	.	TRBJ2-7	TGTGCCAGTAATTCCGGCGGGAGGGCCAACGACGAGCAGTACTTC	CASNSGGRANDEQYF
.	TRBV11-2	.	TRBJ2-3	TGTGCCAGCAGCTTAGCTGCCCCGGGCCGAGAAGGAGATACGCAGTATTTT	CASSLAAPGREGDTQYF
.	TRBV30	.	TRBJ1-1	TGTGCCTGGCTCCGGGACGGAAGGAACACTGAAGCTTTCTTT	CAWLRDGRNTEAFF
.	TRBV7-9	.	TRBJ1-1	TGTGCCAGCAGCTTAAGTGGATGGACTGAAGCTTTCTTT	CASSLSGWTEAFF
TRBD2	TRBV19	.	TRBJ2-7	TGTGCCAGTAGTCCCGGGGGGTTCCACGAGCAGTACTTC	CASSPGGFHEQYF
.	TRBV7-8	.	TRBJ1-6	TGTGCCAGCAGCCCCTCCGGGGGGTCACCCCTCCACTTT	CASSPSGGSPLHF
.	TRBV28	.	TRBJ2-2	TGTGCCAGCAGTATAACAGGGGAGGCCGGGGAGCTGTTTTTT	CASSITGEAGELFF
TRBD1	TRBV7-2	.	TRBJ2-7	TGTGCCAGCAGCTCGAACAGGGGGCGGGATAAATACGAGCAGTACTTC	CASSSNRGRDKYEQYF
.	TRBV14	once	TRBJ2-3	TGTGCCAGCAGTCCTGAAGGGGGTTTGGAGTATTCTTTCGATACGCAGTATTTT	CASSPEGGLEYSFDTQYF
.	TRBV19	.	TRBJ1-1	TGTGCCAGTAAGACGCAGGGAAAGGAAGCTTTCTTT	CASKTQGKEAFF
.	TRBV2	.	TRBJ2-1	TGTGCCAGCAGTGACTGGTCTAGCGTTGATGAGCAGTTCTTC	CASSDWSSVDEQFF
TRBD1	TRBV10-3	.	TRBJ1-2	TGTGCCACCTCCGGGACAGGGGATTCTGGCTACACCTTC	CATSGTGDSGYTF
.	TRBV5-4	.	TRBJ2-2	TGTGCCAGCAGCTTGGGGAGGTCGGTCACCGGGGAGCTGTTTTTT	CASSLGRSVTGELFF
.	TRBV4-1	.	TRBJ2-7	TGCGCCAGCAGCCAAGAATTTCGGGGGCACGAGCAGTACTTC	CASSQEFRGHEQYF
.	TRBV4-1	.	TRBJ1-1	TGCGCCAGCAGCCGGACGGCAAACACTGAAGCTTTCTTT	CASSRTANTEAFF
.	TRBV29-1	.	TRBJ1-2	TGCAGCGTTGATGGGGGGGGACCCTATGGCTACACCTTC	CSVDGGGPYGYTF
.	TRBV7-9	few	TRBJ2-2	TGTGCCATCCTGGGACCCACCGGGGAGCTGTTTTTT	CAILGPTGELFF
TRBD1	TRBV9	.	TRBJ2-1	TGTGCCAGCAGCGTATACAGGGGGGCCTACAATGAGCAGTTCTTC	CASSVYRGAYNEQFF
TRBD1	TRBV29-1	.	TRBJ2-7	TGCAGCGTTGAAGATCCTGGCAGGGGGCCAGGCGAGCAGTACTTC	CSVEDPGRGPGEQYF
.	TRBV27	.	TRBJ2-7	TGTGCCAGCTCAGGGACCGCGGGGGAGCAGTACTTC	CASSGTAGEQYF
.	TRBV19	.	TRBJ1-6	TGTGCCAGTAGCGGGGCGAGCTCCTATAATTCACCCCTCCACTTT	CASSGASSYNSPLHF
.	TRBV27	.	TRBJ1-5	TGTGCCAGCAGTTTAGTAGAGAATCAGCCCCAGCATTTT	CASSLVENQPQHF
TRBD2	TRBV28	once	TRBJ2-3	TGTGCCAGCAGTTCCTCCTGGACTAGCGGGGGGGATACGCAGTATTTT	CASSSSWTSGGDTQYF
.	TRBV6-5	.	TRBJ2-7	TGTGCCAGCAGTGTAAACAGGGACTACGAGCAGTACTTC	CASSVNRDYEQYF
.	TRBV28	.	TRBJ1-5	TGTGCCAGCAGTTTACTCTCCGGTAGCAATCAGCCCCAGCATTTT	CASSLLSGSNQPQHF
TRBD1	TRBV4-1	.	TRBJ2-7	TGCGCCAGCAGCCCGGGACAGGGGTTCTCCTACGAGCAGTACTTC	CASSPGQGFSYEQYF
.	TRBV4-3	.	TRBJ2-1	TGCGCCAGCAGCCGCGGTAATGAGCAGTTCTTC	CASSRGNEQFF
.	TRBV15	.	TRBJ1-5	TGTGCCACCAGCAGAGGGACCTTCGGGGATCAGCCCCAGCATTTT	CATSRGTFGDQPQHF
TRBD1	TRBV27	.	TRBJ2-7	TGTGCCAGCAGCCCGGGACAGGGGTGGTACGAGCAGTACTTC	CASSPGQGWYEQYF
TRBD2	TRBV7-9	.	TRBJ2-7	TGTGCCAGCAGTTTTAGCGGGATGAGCTCCTACGAGCAGTACTTC	CASSFSGMSSYEQYF
.	TRBV13	.	TRBJ2-7	TGTGCCAGCAGCTTGGTGGAGTTCCCCGACGAGCAGTACTTC	CASSLVEFPDEQYF
TRBD1	TRBV27	.	TRBJ1-1	TGTGCCAGCAGTTTATTAAAAGGGGGCGAGACTGAAGCTTTCTTT	CASSLLKGGETEAFF
TRBD1	TRBV7-9	.	TRBJ2-5	TGTGCCAGCAGCCCAAGGACAGGGCAAGAGACCCAGTACTTC	CASSPRTGQETQYF
.	TRBV25-1	.	TRBJ2-5	TGTGCCAGCAGTGAACGTAAAGAGAGGGAGACCCAGTACTTC	CASSERKERETQYF
.	TRBV6-1	.	TRBJ1-1	TGTGCCACTTTCATAGGAGTAGTAACTGAAGCTTTCTTT	CATFIGVVTEAFF
.	TRBV29-1	.	TRBJ2-7	TGCAGCGTCATTCCGGGACCGAACCTCGAGCAGTACTTC	CSVIPGPNLEQYF
.	TRBV28	.	TRBJ1-2	TGTGCCAGCAGTCCTTTTTCAGGGGCGACAAGCTATGGCTACACCTTC	CASSPFSGATSYGYTF
.	TRBV6-5	.	TRBJ1-1	TGTGCCAGCAGTATAAGGGAGAACACTGAAGCTTTCTTT	CASSIRENTEAFF
TRBD2	TRBV5-1	.	TRBJ2-7	TGCGCCAGCAGGGAACCTAGCGGGACTTACGAGCAGTACTTC	CASREPSGTYEQYF